What follows describes a single T cell receptor beta chain. The data are from a study of Graves' ophthalmopathy and Graves' hyperthyroidism. Researchers took RNA transcripts and amplified TCR beta CDR3 regions from them. After a first-round RT-PCR with HTBI primers, a second-round multiplex PCR was run. MiXCR was run by TCRdb on the multiplex PCR reads, yielding one entry per CDR3 protein. The sample carries over a million distinct CDR3 sequences, approximately 35% recorded once. Trimming left V 0 bases short and J 6 bases short, with 9 bases between. The CDR3 is 13 residues long. The V gene's germline CDR1 is SGHDN and CDR2 FVKESK.

What was sequenced was peripheral blood or thyroid tissue (not recorded which). The V and J genes are TRBV14 and TRBJ2-7, with D uncertain. This TCR came from an adult man with Graves' hyperthyroidism. CDR3 amino acids: CASSQDTRGEQYF. CDR3 DNA sequence: TGTGCCAGCAGCCAAGACACGAGAGGCGAGCAGTACTTC.